The TCR beta chain under discussion was sequenced for a study of long-term antiretroviral therapy in people with HIV. Whole-study findings and limits: Every time point showed a repertoire led by clones expanded before ART. Controls had broader CDR3 length ranges than HIV repertoires did.

As concerns this clone: Its antigen is not known.

Every single participant having HIV got treatment inside the United States. This CDR3 contains 12 residues. In germline, CDR1 is MDHEN, CDR2 SYDVKM. The V gene end was trimmed by 6 bases and the J gene end by 6 bases; junction bases not matched to a gene: 0. The immunoSEQ assay was v3.0, run at survey level. Assay used: immunoSEQ multiplex PCR; TCRdb lists only in-frame clones, some missing. The sample carries 20,000 to 25,000 clones, over 80% recorded once. The sample in question was unsorted PBMCs, obtained 1.2 years after starting antiretroviral therapy. The source of this sequence is a woman aged 40 to 50 with HIV. The rearrangement uses TRBV28 and TRBJ2-2, with 8 positions matching TRBD2. Written as DNA, the CDR3 is TGTGCCAGCAGCGGGAGGGCCGGGGAGCTGTTTTTT. Translating gives CASSGRAGELFF.